This TCR beta chain comes out of a study of blood T cell repertoires in COVID-19. At the level of the study: Sites across the United States, Italy and Spain contributed samples from acute and convalescent COVID-19. Sample material is recorded as cDNA or gDNA derived from T cells, B-cell-depleted T cells, or PBMCs.

Original analysis: By means of reference gene primer amplification, nucleated cell counts were estimated. This table comes from immunoSEQ multiplex PCR, and its TCRdb copy is limited to in-frame clones, with some not included. V and J calls and clone size are copied from that table; D and trimming were computed from the DNA. The data show fewer than 80,000 clones, just under 95% seen once. Specimen: peripheral blood. This receptor was identified in a human donor in a cohort sampled during active COVID-19.

CDR3 amino acids: CAITPREPSNQPQHF. In DNA, the CDR3 is TGTGCCATCACCCCCCGGGAACCCAGCAATCAGCCCCAGCATTTT. This chain joins TRBV10-3 and TRBJ1-5; D not resolved. Trimming removed 7 bases at V and 1 base at J, with 14 bases between. The CDR3 is 15 amino acids. Germline assignment: CDR1 ENHRY and CDR2 SYGVKD.